This T cell receptor (beta chain) stems from a study of cytomegalovirus exposure and HLA in healthy donors. Whole-study context: The same platform as the roughly 630 first-cohort repertoires was used for the 95 to 150 validation repertoires, a later analysis reported. Findings and limits, study-wide: Most TCR sequences were uncommon, yet certain public TCRs appeared in many donors. Three CMV-associated chains were confirmed in vitro to be specific for CMV antigens.

This clone was observed a few times. Its antigen remains unknown. The donors were in the approximately 110-subject validation cohort; that cohort was separate from the 666-subject first cohort. Trimming cost V 8 bases and J 4 bases, with 17 bases left between them. Germline CDR1 and CDR2: MNHNY and SVGAGI (reference sequence). CDR3 size: 14 residues. Profiling relied on immunoSEQ multiplex PCR, and the TCRdb table lists in-frame clones only, not all of them. Of about 75,000 clones in the sample, over 80% are singletons; the top ten hold about 3%. The chain is built from TRBV6-6 and TRBJ1-1; D unclear. The receptor was isolated from a man under 40 in good health and CMV-seronegative. The source material was PBMCs. The CDR3 coding sequence is TGTGCCAGCCCTACGGAGTATAAGGCCACTGAAGCTTTCTTT. This translates into CASPTEYKATEAFF.